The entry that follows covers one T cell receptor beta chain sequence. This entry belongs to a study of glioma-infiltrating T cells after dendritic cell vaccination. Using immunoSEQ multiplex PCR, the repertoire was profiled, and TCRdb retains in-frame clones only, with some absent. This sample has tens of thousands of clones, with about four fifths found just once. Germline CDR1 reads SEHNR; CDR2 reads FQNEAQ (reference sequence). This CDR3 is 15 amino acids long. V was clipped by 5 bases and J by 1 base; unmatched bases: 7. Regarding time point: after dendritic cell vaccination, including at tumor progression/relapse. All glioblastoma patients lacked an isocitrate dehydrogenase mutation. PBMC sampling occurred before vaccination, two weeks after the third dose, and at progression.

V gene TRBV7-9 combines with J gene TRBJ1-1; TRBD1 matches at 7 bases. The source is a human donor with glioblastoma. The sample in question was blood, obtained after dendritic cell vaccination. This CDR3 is CASSPRTGRNTEAFF. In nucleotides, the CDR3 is TGTGCCAGCAGCCCCCGGACAGGACGGAACACTGAAGCTTTCTTT.